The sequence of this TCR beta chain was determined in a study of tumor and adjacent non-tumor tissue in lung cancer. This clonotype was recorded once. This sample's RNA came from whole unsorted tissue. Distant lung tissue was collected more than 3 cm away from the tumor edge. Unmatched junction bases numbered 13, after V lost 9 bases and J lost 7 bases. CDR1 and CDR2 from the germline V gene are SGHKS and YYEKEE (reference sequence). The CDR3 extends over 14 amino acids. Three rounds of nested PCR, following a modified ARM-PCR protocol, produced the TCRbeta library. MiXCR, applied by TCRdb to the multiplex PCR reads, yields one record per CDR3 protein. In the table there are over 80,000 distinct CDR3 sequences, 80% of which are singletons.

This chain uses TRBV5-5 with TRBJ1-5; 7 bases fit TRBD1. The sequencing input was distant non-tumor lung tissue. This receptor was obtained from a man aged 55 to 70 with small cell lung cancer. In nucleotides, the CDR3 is TGTGCCATCGGCTTGGCAGGGGGTACCCAGCCCCAGCATTTT. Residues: CAIGLAGGTQPQHF.